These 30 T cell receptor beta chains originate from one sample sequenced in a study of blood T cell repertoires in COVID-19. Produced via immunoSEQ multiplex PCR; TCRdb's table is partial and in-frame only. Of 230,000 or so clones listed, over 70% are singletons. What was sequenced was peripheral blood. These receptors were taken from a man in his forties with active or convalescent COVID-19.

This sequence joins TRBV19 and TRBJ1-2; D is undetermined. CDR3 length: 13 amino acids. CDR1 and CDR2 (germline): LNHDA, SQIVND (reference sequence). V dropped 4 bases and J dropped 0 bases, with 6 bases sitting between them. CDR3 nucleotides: TGTGCCAGTAGTAAACAGTCTAACTATGGCTACACCTTC. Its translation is CASSKQSNYGYTF.

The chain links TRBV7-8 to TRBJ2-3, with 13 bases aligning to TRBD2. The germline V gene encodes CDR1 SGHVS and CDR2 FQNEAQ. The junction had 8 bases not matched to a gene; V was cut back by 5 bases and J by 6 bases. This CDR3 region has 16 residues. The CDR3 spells CASSLTTSGGLDTQYF. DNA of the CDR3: TGTGCCAGCAGCCTCACGACTAGCGGGGGGCTGGATACGCAGTATTTT.

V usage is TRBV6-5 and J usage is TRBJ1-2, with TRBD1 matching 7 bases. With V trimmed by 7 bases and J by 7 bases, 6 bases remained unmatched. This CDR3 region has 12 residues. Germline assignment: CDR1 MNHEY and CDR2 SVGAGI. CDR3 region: CASTTGSLGYTF. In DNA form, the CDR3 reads TGTGCCAGCACGACAGGGTCTCTTGGCTACACCTTC.

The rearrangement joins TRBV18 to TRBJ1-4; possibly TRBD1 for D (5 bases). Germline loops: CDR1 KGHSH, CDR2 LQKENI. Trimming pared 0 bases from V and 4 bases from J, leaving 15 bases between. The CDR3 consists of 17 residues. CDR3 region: CASSPPVASRDNEKLFF. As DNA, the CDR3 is TGTGCCAGCTCACCACCGGTAGCAAGCAGGGATAATGAAAAACTGTTTTTT.

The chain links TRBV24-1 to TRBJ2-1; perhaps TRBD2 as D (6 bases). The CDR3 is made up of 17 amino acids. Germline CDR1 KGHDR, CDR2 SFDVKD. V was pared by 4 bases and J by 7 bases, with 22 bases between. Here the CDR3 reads CATSDSFLLERANEQFF. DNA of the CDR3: TGTGCCACCAGTGACTCCTTTCTACTCGAGCGGGCGAATGAGCAGTTCTTC.

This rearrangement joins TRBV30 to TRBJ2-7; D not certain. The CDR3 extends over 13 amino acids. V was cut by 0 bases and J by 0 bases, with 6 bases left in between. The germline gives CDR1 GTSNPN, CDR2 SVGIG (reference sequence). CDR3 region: CAWSVVFSYEQYF. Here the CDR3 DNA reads TGTGCCTGGAGTGTTGTCTTCTCCTACGAGCAGTACTTC.

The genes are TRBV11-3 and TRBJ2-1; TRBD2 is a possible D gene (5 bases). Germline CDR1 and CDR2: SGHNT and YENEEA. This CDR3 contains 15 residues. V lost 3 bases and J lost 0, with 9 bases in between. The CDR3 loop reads CASSFGGSSYNEQFF. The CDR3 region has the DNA TGTGCCAGCAGCTTCGGCGGGTCCTCCTACAATGAGCAGTTCTTC.

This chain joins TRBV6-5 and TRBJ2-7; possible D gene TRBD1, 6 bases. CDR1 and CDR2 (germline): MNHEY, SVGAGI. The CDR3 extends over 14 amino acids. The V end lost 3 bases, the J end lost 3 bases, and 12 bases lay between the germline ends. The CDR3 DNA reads TGTGCCAGCAGTTATAGGGACACCTTCTACGAGCAGTACTTC. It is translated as CASSYRDTFYEQYF.

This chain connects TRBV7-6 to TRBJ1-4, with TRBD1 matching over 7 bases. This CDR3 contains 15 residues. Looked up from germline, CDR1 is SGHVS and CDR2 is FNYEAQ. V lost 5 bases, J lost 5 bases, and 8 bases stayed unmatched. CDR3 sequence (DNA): TGTGCCAGCAGCCGGAGGACAGGCCAGAATGAAAAACTGTTTTTT. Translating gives CASSRRTGQNEKLFF.

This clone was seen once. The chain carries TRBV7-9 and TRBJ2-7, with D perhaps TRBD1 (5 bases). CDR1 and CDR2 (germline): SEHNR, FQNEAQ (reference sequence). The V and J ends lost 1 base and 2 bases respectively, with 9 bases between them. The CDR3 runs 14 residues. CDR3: CASSLEQGPYEQYF. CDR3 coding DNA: TGTGCCAGCAGCTTAGAGCAGGGTCCCTACGAGCAGTACTTC.

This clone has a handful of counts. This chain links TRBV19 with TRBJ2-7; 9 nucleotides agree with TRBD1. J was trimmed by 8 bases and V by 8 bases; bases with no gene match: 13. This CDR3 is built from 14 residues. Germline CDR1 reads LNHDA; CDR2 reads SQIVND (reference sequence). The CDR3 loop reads CASVSGTGTTKQYF. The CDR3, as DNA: TGTGCCAGTGTCTCCGGGACAGGGACCACAAAGCAGTACTTC.

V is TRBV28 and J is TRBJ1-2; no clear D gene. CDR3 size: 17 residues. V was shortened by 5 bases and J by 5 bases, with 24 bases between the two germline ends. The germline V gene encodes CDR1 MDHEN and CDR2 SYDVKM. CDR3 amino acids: CASSGWGSGERGYGYTF. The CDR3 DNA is TGTGCCAGCAGTGGGTGGGGAAGTGGGGAGCGGGGATATGGCTACACCTTC.

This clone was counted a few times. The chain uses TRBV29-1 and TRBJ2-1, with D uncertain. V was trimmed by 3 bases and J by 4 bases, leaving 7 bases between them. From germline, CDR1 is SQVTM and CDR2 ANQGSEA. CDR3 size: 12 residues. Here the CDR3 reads CSVDELYNEQFF. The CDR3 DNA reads TGCAGCGTTGATGAGTTATACAATGAGCAGTTCTTC.

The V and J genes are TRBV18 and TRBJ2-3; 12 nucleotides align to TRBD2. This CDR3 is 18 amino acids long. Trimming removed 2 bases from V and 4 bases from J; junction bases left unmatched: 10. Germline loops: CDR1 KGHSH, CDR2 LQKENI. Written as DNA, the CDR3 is TGTGCCAGCTCACCAAACGGACTAGCGGGGACCAGGGCAGATACGCAGTATTTT. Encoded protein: CASSPNGLAGTRADTQYF.

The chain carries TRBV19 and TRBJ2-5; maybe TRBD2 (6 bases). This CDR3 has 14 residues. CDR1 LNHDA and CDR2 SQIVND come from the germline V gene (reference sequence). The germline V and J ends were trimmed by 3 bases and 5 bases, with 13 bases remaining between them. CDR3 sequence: CASSMFRETETQYF. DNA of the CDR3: TGTGCCAGTAGTATGTTCCGGGAGACGGAGACCCAGTACTTC.

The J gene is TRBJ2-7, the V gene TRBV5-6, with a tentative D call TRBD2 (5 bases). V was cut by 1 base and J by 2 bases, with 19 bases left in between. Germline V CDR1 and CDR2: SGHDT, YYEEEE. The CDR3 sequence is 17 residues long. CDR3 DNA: TGTGCCAGCAGCTTGCTAGCCACTCATTTAATTACCTACGAGCAGTACTTC. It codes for CASSLLATHLITYEQYF.

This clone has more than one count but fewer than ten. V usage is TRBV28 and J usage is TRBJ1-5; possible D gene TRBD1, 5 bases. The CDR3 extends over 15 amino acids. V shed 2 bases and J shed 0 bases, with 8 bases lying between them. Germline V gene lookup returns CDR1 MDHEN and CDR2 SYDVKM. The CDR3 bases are TGTGCCAGCAGTTTAGACAGTTATAGCAATCAGCCCCAGCATTTT. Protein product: CASSLDSYSNQPQHF.

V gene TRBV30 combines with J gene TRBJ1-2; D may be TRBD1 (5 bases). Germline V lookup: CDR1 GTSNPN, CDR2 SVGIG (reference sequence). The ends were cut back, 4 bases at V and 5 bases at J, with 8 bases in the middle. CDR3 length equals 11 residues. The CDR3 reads CAWNRRYGYTF. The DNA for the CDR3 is TGTGCCTGGAACAGGCGGTATGGCTACACCTTC. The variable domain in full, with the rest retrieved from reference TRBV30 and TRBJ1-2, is SQTIHQWPATLVQPVGSPLSLECTVEGTSNPNLYWYRQAAGRGLQLLFYSVGIGQISSEVPQNLSASRPQDRQFILSSKKLLLSDSGFYLCAWNRRYGYTFGSGTRLTVV.

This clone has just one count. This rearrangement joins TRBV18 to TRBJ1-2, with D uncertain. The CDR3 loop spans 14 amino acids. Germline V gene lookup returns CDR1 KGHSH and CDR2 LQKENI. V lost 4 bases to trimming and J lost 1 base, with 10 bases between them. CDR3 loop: CASSLGGLNYGYTF. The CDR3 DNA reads TGTGCCAGCTCACTGGGAGGCCTTAACTATGGCTACACCTTC.

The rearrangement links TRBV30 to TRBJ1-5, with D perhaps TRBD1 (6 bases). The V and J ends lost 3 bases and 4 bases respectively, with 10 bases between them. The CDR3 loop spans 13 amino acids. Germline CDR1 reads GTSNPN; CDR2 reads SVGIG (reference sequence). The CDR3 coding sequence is TGTGCCTGGAGAGGGCAGGGGAATCAGCCCCAGCATTTT. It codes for CAWRGQGNQPQHF.

The CDR3 bases are TGTGCCAGCAGCCCTGAGGGCGTGGAAGCTTTCTTT. Translating it yields CASSPEGVEAFF. The V call is TRBV3-1 (or the pseudogene TRBV3-2), the J call TRBJ1-1; no clear D. The CDR3 sequence is 12 residues long. Germline lookup yields CDR1 LGHDT and CDR2 YNNKEL (reference sequence). The V end was cut by 4 bases, the J end by 8 bases, with 11 bases between.

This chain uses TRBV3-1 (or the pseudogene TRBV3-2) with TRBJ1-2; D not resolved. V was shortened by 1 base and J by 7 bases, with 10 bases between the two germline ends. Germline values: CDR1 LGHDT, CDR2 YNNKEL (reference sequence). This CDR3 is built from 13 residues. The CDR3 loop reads CASSQVQTSGYTF. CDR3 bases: TGTGCCAGCAGCCAAGTACAGACCAGTGGCTACACCTTC.

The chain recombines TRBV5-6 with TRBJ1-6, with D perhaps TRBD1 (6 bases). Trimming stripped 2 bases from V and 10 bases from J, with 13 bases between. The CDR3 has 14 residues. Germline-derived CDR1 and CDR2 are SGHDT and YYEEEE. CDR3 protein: CASSFGQPGSPLHF. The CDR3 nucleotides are TGTGCCAGCAGCTTCGGACAGCCCGGATCACCCCTCCACTTT.

The CDR3: CASLNYRGTEAFF. The CDR3 bases are TGTGCCAGCCTAAACTATAGGGGGACTGAAGCTTTCTTT. This chain links TRBV6-6 with TRBJ1-1; weak D call: TRBD1 (6 bases). Trimming shortened V by 8 bases and J by 5 bases, and 15 bases separated the two germline ends. The CDR3 totals 13 residues. Germline V gives CDR1 MNHNY, CDR2 SVGAGI (reference sequence).

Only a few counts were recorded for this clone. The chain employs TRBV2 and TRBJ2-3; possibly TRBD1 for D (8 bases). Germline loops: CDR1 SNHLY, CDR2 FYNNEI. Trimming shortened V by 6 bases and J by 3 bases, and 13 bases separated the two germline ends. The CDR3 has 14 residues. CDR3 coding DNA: TGTGCCAGCAGCCCACAGGGGGGGACAGATACGCAGTATTTT. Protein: CASSPQGGTDTQYF.

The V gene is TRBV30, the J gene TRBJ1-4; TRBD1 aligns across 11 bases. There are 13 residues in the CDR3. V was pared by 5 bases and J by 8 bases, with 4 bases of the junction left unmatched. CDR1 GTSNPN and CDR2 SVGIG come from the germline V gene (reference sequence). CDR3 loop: CAWAGTGGEKLFF. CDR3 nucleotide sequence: TGTGCCTGGGCCGGGACAGGGGGAGAAAAACTGTTTTTT.

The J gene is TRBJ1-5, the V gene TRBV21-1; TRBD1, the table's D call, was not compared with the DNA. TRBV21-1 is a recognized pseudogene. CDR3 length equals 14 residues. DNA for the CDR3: TGTGCCAGCAGCCTTGGGGCGAGCAATCAGCCCCAGCATTTT. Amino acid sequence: CASSLGASNQPQHF.

CDR3 in amino acids: CAWSASGNTIYF. The CDR3 bases are TGTGCCTGGAGTGCATCAGGAAACACCATATATTTT. The chain has TRBV30 and TRBJ1-3; D ambiguous. Trimming left V 1 base short and J 4 bases short, with 5 bases between. CDR3 size: 12 residues. CDR1 and CDR2 (germline): GTSNPN, SVGIG (reference sequence).

This CDR3 is CASSPSRGSNQPQHF. Here the CDR3 DNA reads TGTGCCAGCTCACCATCCAGGGGGAGCAATCAGCCCCAGCATTTT. J is TRBJ1-5 and V is TRBV18; 7 nucleotides match TRBD1. V lost 2 bases, J lost 1 base, and 2 bases stayed unmatched. The CDR3 runs 15 residues. Germline-derived CDR1 and CDR2 are KGHSH and LQKENI.

CDR3 residues: CASSLPRTGNYGYTF. The CDR3 DNA reads as TGTGCCAGCAGTTTACCTCGGACAGGGAACTATGGCTACACCTTC. The chain recombines TRBV28 with TRBJ1-2, with 8 bases that match TRBD1. Germline loops: CDR1 MDHEN, CDR2 SYDVKM. The CDR3 consists of 15 residues. Unmatched junction bases numbered 4, after V lost 2 bases and J lost 2 bases.